The sequence of this TCR beta chain was determined in a study of T-cell reconstitution after alpha-beta-depleted transplantation in children. Unique molecular identifiers were used in preparing the TCRbeta library. TCRdb used MiXCR to reprocess the PCR reads, holding one entry per CDR3 protein. The table shows 350,000 to 400,000 distinct CDR3 sequences, with about a fifth occurring only once. Germline V gene sequence: CDR1 MDHEN, CDR2 SYDVKM. Trimming took 4 bases from V and 1 from J; bases not matched to a gene: 5. The CDR3 is 16 amino acids. The specimen was PBMCs from the stem cell graft donor, collected from the stem cell graft. This clonotype was sampled from a human donor who donated a stem cell graft to a child with acute myeloid leukemia. The rearrangement links TRBV28 to TRBJ2-2, with 8 bases that match TRBD1. The CDR3 DNA sequence: TGTGCCAGCAGTTCCCGACAGGGGAAGAACACCGGGGAGCTGTTTTTT. This gives the protein CASSSRQGKNTGELFF.